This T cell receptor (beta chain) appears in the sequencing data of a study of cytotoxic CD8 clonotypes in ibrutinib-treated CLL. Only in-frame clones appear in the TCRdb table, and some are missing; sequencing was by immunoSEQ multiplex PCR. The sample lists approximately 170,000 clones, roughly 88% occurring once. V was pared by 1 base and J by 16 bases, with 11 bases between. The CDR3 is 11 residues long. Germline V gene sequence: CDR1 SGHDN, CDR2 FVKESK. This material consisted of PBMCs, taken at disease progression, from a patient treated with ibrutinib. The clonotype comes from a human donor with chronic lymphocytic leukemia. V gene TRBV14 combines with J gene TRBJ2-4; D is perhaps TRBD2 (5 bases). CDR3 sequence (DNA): TGTGCCAGCAGCCAAGCAACTAGGTTCTACTTC. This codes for CASSQATRFYF.